A selection of T cell receptor beta chains follows, all from one sample in a study of sequential checkpoint blockade in melanoma. The assay was immunoSEQ multiplex PCR, and TCRdb's table has in-frame clones only and misses some. This table has 35,000 to 40,000 clones, nearly 90% appearing once. The material sequenced was CD8+ T cells sorted from blood (inferred from file names), taken from a patient given nivolumab and ipilimumab in sequence. The source of these receptors is a human donor with melanoma. Each CDR3 is given with its conserved first and last residue. The D gene is left open where the match is weak. The size of a clone is reported for some rows only, either as once, few or many, or as a class for expanded clones.

CDR3 protein: CASSSQAATEAFF
CDR3 DNA: TGTGCCAGCAGCTCACAAGCGGCCACTGAAGCTTTCTTT
clone size: medium-sized
J gene: TRBJ1-1
V gene: TRBV7-9
D gene: -

CDR3 protein: CASSRPRTDTQYF
CDR3 DNA: TGCGCCAGCAGCCGCCCCAGAACAGATACGCAGTATTTT
clone size: -
J gene: TRBJ2-3
V gene: TRBV4-1
D gene: -

CDR3 protein: CASSAYHRGTSYNEQFF
CDR3 DNA: TGTGCCAGCAGCGCTTATCACAGGGGAACCTCCTACAATGAGCAGTTCTTC
clone size: -
J gene: TRBJ2-1
V gene: TRBV9
D gene: TRBD1

CDR3 protein: CASSQEGRGGQPQHF
CDR3 DNA: TGCGCCAGCAGCCAAGAAGGCAGGGGCGGCCAGCCCCAGCATTTT
clone size: -
J gene: TRBJ1-5
V gene: TRBV4-1
D gene: -

CDR3 protein: CASSPRGSFNEQFF
CDR3 DNA: TGTGCCAGCAGCCCACGGGGGAGCTTCAATGAGCAGTTCTTC
clone size: -
J gene: TRBJ2-1
V gene: TRBV13
D gene: -

CDR3 protein: CASSDSSGVTGELFF
CDR3 DNA: TGTGCCAGCAGTGACTCGTCGGGAGTCACCGGGGAGCTGTTTTTT
clone size: -
J gene: TRBJ2-2
V gene: TRBV6-4
D gene: -

CDR3 protein: CASSQEKGTGNEKLFF
CDR3 DNA: TGTGCCAGCAGCCAGGAAAAGGGGACAGGGAATGAAAAACTGTTTTTT
clone size: few
J gene: TRBJ1-4
V gene: TRBV4-2
D gene: TRBD1

CDR3 protein: CASSQGQGWETQYF
CDR3 DNA: TGTGCCAGCAGCCAGGGACAGGGGTGGGAGACCCAGTACTTC
clone size: -
J gene: TRBJ2-5
V gene: TRBV14
D gene: TRBD1

CDR3 protein: CASSWAGTGDYFGYGYTF
CDR3 DNA: TGCGCCAGCAGCTGGGCGGGGACAGGGGACTATTTTGGCTATGGCTACACCTTC
clone size: -
J gene: TRBJ1-2
V gene: TRBV5-1
D gene: TRBD1

CDR3 protein: CASSFRAPSSGNNNEQFF
CDR3 DNA: TGTGCCAGCAGTTTTAGAGCCCCATCAAGCGGGAACAACAATGAGCAGTTCTTC
clone size: -
J gene: TRBJ2-1
V gene: TRBV28
D gene: TRBD2

CDR3 protein: CASSWTANTEAFF
CDR3 DNA: TGTGCCAGCAGTTGGACAGCAAACACTGAAGCTTTCTTT
clone size: -
J gene: TRBJ1-1
V gene: TRBV6-5
D gene: -

CDR3 protein: CASSMGSRANYGYTF
CDR3 DNA: TGTGCCAGTAGTATGGGTAGCAGAGCTAACTATGGCTACACCTTC
clone size: -
J gene: TRBJ1-2
V gene: TRBV19
D gene: -

CDR3 protein: CASSLAYGGSPLHF
CDR3 DNA: TGTGCCAGCAGCTTAGCCTACGGGGGTTCACCCCTCCACTTT
clone size: -
J gene: TRBJ1-6
V gene: TRBV7-9
D gene: -

CDR3 protein: CASSDSPSGTPRAYEQYF
CDR3 DNA: TGTGCCAGCAGCGATTCCCCTTCCGGGACACCGAGAGCCTACGAGCAGTACTTC
clone size: -
J gene: TRBJ2-7
V gene: TRBV28
D gene: -

CDR3 protein: CASSLTLNQPQHF
CDR3 DNA: TGTGCCAGCAGTTTAACATTGAATCAGCCCCAGCATTTT
clone size: few
J gene: TRBJ1-5
V gene: TRBV27
D gene: -

CDR3 protein: CASSPGQGAFSYEQYF
CDR3 DNA: TGTGCCAGCTCACCTGGACAGGGGGCGTTTTCCTACGAGCAGTACTTC
clone size: -
J gene: TRBJ2-7
V gene: TRBV18
D gene: TRBD1

CDR3 protein: CASSLYSGTSRKNEQFF
CDR3 DNA: TGTGCCAGCAGTTTATATAGTGGGACTAGCAGAAAGAATGAGCAGTTCTTC
clone size: -
J gene: TRBJ2-1
V gene: TRBV28
D gene: TRBD2

CDR3 protein: CASSPRDRGETQYF
CDR3 DNA: TGTGCCAGCAGCCCGAGGGACAGGGGGGAGACCCAGTACTTC
clone size: -
J gene: TRBJ2-5
V gene: TRBV5-4
D gene: TRBD1

CDR3 protein: CASSSGLAEIPDEQYF
CDR3 DNA: TGTGCCAGCAGCTCGGGACTAGCGGAAATCCCCGACGAGCAGTACTTC
clone size: -
J gene: TRBJ2-7
V gene: TRBV9
D gene: TRBD2

CDR3 protein: CASSEKIGGTNEQYF
CDR3 DNA: TGCGCCAGCAGTGAGAAGATAGGGGGCACGAACGAGCAGTACTTC
clone size: -
J gene: TRBJ2-7
V gene: TRBV10-2
D gene: TRBD1

CDR3 protein: CASSFEGEGGETQYF
CDR3 DNA: TGTGCCAGCAGCTTTGAAGGGGAAGGTGGAGAGACCCAGTACTTC
clone size: -
J gene: TRBJ2-5
V gene: TRBV7-9
D gene: -

CDR3 protein: CASSPGLAYNEQFF
CDR3 DNA: TGTGCCAGCAGCCCGGGACTAGCCTACAATGAGCAGTTCTTC
clone size: once
J gene: TRBJ2-1
V gene: TRBV27
D gene: TRBD2

CDR3 protein: CASSLWGGRADTQYF
CDR3 DNA: TGTGCCAGCAGCTTATGGGGCGGGAGGGCAGATACGCAGTATTTT
clone size: -
J gene: TRBJ2-3
V gene: TRBV5-4
D gene: TRBD2

CDR3 protein: CASSFGQGTMGYTF
CDR3 DNA: TGTGCCAGCAGCTTCGGACAGGGGACGATGGGCTACACCTTC
clone size: -
J gene: TRBJ1-2
V gene: TRBV27
D gene: TRBD1

CDR3 protein: CASSLVGGLANYGYTF
CDR3 DNA: TGTGCCAGCAGCTTAGTAGGGGGATTGGCTAACTATGGCTACACCTTC
clone size: -
J gene: TRBJ1-2
V gene: TRBV7-8
D gene: -

CDR3 protein: CASSPGLAGTYEQYF
CDR3 DNA: TGTGCCAGCAGCCCGGGACTAGCGGGCACCTACGAGCAGTACTTC
clone size: once
J gene: TRBJ2-7
V gene: TRBV7-9
D gene: TRBD2

CDR3 protein: CASRMPGGDEKLFF
CDR3 DNA: TGTGCCAGCAGGATGCCTGGAGGTGACGAAAAACTGTTTTTT
clone size: -
J gene: TRBJ1-4
V gene: TRBV28
D gene: -

CDR3 protein: CAWTTGKRELFF
CDR3 DNA: TGTGCCTGGACCACAGGGAAGCGGGAGCTGTTTTTT
clone size: -
J gene: TRBJ2-2
V gene: TRBV30
D gene: -

CDR3 protein: CASSFPAGGSTDTQYF
CDR3 DNA: TGTGCCAGCAGTTTCCCCGCCGGGGGTAGCACAGATACGCAGTATTTT
clone size: -
J gene: TRBJ2-3
V gene: TRBV27
D gene: -

CDR3 protein: CASREGLGQGDLRSYEQYF
CDR3 DNA: TGTGCCAGCAGGGAGGGATTGGGACAGGGGGATTTGAGGTCCTACGAGCAGTACTTC
clone size: -
J gene: TRBJ2-7
V gene: TRBV2
D gene: TRBD1

CDR3 protein: CASSPIPGNWYNEQFF
CDR3 DNA: TGCGCCAGCAGCCCAATCCCAGGGAACTGGTACAATGAGCAGTTCTTC
clone size: -
J gene: TRBJ2-1
V gene: TRBV4-1
D gene: -

CDR3 protein: CASRLVVNQPQHF
CDR3 DNA: TGTGCCAGCAGACTAGTAGTGAATCAGCCCCAGCATTTT
clone size: few
J gene: TRBJ1-5
V gene: TRBV28
D gene: -

CDR3 protein: CASSIFVMSSTGELFF
CDR3 DNA: TGTGCCAGTAGTATATTTGTCATGAGTAGCACCGGGGAGCTGTTTTTT
clone size: -
J gene: TRBJ2-2
V gene: TRBV19
D gene: -

CDR3 protein: CASSQRLTSTDTQYF
CDR3 DNA: TGTGCCAGCAGCCAAAGACTAACTAGCACAGATACGCAGTATTTT
clone size: -
J gene: TRBJ2-3
V gene: TRBV14
D gene: -

CDR3 protein: CASSLALTYEQYF
CDR3 DNA: TGCGCCAGCAGCCTAGCATTAACCTACGAGCAGTACTTC
clone size: -
J gene: TRBJ2-7
V gene: TRBV10-1
D gene: -

CDR3 protein: CASSLSAAGQPQHF
CDR3 DNA: TGTGCCAGCAGTTTATCGGCAGCAGGTCAGCCCCAGCATTTT
clone size: -
J gene: TRBJ1-5
V gene: TRBV27
D gene: -

CDR3 protein: CASSVLATDYNEQFF
CDR3 DNA: TGTGCCAGCAGCGTACTAGCGACAGACTACAATGAGCAGTTCTTC
clone size: -
J gene: TRBJ2-1
V gene: TRBV9
D gene: -

CDR3 protein: CASSPEVSDTQYF
CDR3 DNA: TGTGCCAGCAGTCCCGAGGTCTCAGATACGCAGTATTTT
clone size: -
J gene: TRBJ2-3
V gene: TRBV27
D gene: -

CDR3 protein: CASSVGTVSGYTF
CDR3 DNA: TGTGCCAGCAGCGTCGGGACAGTCTCGGGCTACACCTTC
clone size: -
J gene: TRBJ1-2
V gene: TRBV9
D gene: TRBD1

CDR3 protein: CASSAGTEIYNEQFF
CDR3 DNA: TGTGCCAGCAGCGCCGGGACAGAGATCTACAATGAGCAGTTCTTC
clone size: few
J gene: TRBJ2-1
V gene: TRBV5-6
D gene: TRBD1

CDR3 protein: CASSISGSSEKLFF
CDR3 DNA: TGTGCCAGTAGTATCTCTGGGAGTAGTGAAAAACTGTTTTTT
clone size: few
J gene: TRBJ1-4
V gene: TRBV19
D gene: -